This TCR beta chain was sequenced for a study of identical twins. Template switching added a universal primer site; cDNA carried unique molecular identifiers. Each CDR3 protein is one row after TCRdb ran MiXCR on the 5' RACE reads. Of roughly 700,000 distinct CDR3 sequences detected, 8.5% to 9.5% appear once; the ten largest clones hold 0.75% to 1%. Germline assignment: CDR1 GTSNPN and CDR2 SVGIG (reference sequence). The CDR3 covers 13 residues. Trimming cost V 4 bases and J 4 bases, with 8 bases left between them. These data also featured in a second study, about yellow fever vaccine responses in identical twins.

This TCR came from a woman under 30 in good health. Source material: PBMCs. V and J are TRBV30 and TRBJ2-6; D remains ambiguous. The CDR3 coding sequence is TGTGCCTGGAATGACGGCGGGGCCAACGTCCTGACTTTC. This gives the protein CAWNDGGANVLTF. Based on the CDR3 plus reference TRBV30 and TRBJ2-6, the full variable domain is SQTIHQWPATLVQPVGSPLSLECTVEGTSNPNLYWYRQAAGRGLQLLFYSVGIGQISSEVPQNLSASRPQDRQFILSSKKLLLSDSGFYLCAWNDGGANVLTFGAGSRLTVL.